This TCR beta chain was obtained from a study of blood T cell repertoires in COVID-19. How the authors handled the data: Cell counts per sample came from amplifying reference gene primers. The protocol was immunoSEQ multiplex PCR, while the TCRdb copy is restricted to in-frame clones and leaves out a portion. V, J and clone size were drawn from that table, and D and trimming were deduced from the DNA. The sample has approximately 300,000 clones, about 86% seen once; the top ten hold approximately 14%. Seattle's cohort entered during active infection and was followed longitudinally. The trim removed 0 bases at V and 10 bases at J, leaving 8 bases unmatched. This CDR3 is built from 16 residues. CDR1 is KGHSH, CDR2 LQKENI, per germline.

This TCR was recovered from a person aged 70 to 85 with COVID-19, enrolled during active disease. J is TRBJ1-6 and V is TRBV18; 8 nucleotides agree with TRBD1. Sequencing was carried out using peripheral blood. Here the CDR3 DNA reads TGTGCCAGCTCACCACCGGACAGGGCCAAGAGGTCACCCCTCCACTTT. Translated, it gives CASSPPDRAKRSPLHF. The variable domain in full, with the rest retrieved from reference TRBV18 and TRBJ1-6, is NAGVMQNPRHLVRRRGQEARLRCSPMKGHSHVYWYRQLPEEGLKFMVYLQKENIIDESGMPKERFSAEFPKEGPSILRIQQVVRGDSAAYFCASSPPDRAKRSPLHFGNGTRLTVT.